This T cell receptor (beta chain) derives from a study of CD8 T cells in ankylosing spondylitis. It was by quantitative 5'-RACE with molecular barcodes that TCR beta libraries were made. TCRdb re-called the 5' RACE reads through MiXCR, storing one row per CDR3 protein. The sample lists approximately 350,000 distinct CDR3 sequences, 20% to 25% seen once, with around 14% in the top ten. Germline loops: CDR1 DFQATT, CDR2 SNEGSKA (reference sequence). The CDR3 runs 14 residues. Trimming cost V 1 base and J 2 bases; bases outside gene matches: 3. Broader study findings: Clones linked to the disease showed a CD8+ phenotype. They occurred at relatively low frequencies in peripheral blood. Prior literature has documented some motif variants in synovial fluid and blood from reactive arthritis.

As for this clonotype: The antigen is unknown.

This receptor was obtained from a male donor with ankylosing spondylitis or in good health (not recorded which). The sequenced sample consisted of blood, either unsorted or a sorted T cell fraction (not recorded which). The chain is built from TRBV20-1 and TRBJ2-7, with TRBD1 matching 9 bases. The CDR3 loop is CSARVGTGTYEQYF. Written as DNA, the CDR3 is TGCAGTGCTAGAGTGGGGACAGGGACCTACGAGCAGTACTTC.